This T cell receptor beta chain was found in a study of OX40 agonist ivuxolimab in advanced cancers. Background on the whole study: Ivuxolimab was an agonistic, fully human IgG2 monoclonal antibody directed against OX40 (CD134), a costimulatory receptor. Partial responses were achieved by three dose-escalation patients, of whom one had hepatocellular carcinoma and two had cutaneous melanoma. Intravenous ivuxolimab was administered to patients every 2 weeks at six dose levels: 0.01, 0.1, 0.3, 1.5, 3 and 10 mg/kg. The dose-escalation cohort was 82.7% male with a mean age of approximately 59 years, ranging from roughly 20 to 80. The point of sequencing TCRbeta in the periphery was to test whether ivuxolimab changed TCR sequence diversity and drove clonal T-cell expansion. Of the approximately 50 dose-escalation patients, hepatocellular carcinoma was present in about 19, melanoma in approximately 15, renal cell carcinoma in 9 and head and neck cancer in 9. The paper describes the monotherapy dose-escalation part (N of about 55 patients) of the phase I trial of ivuxolimab. Prior anti-PD-1, anti-PD-L1 or anti-CTLA-4 therapy was permitted, and checkpoint inhibitors had been received by around 39% of dose-escalation patients. Study-wide findings and limitations: Clonal expansion of both CD4+ and CD8+ blood T cells was observed from baseline to week 6 at doses 0.1 to 3.0 mg/kg. After ivuxolimab, more expanded clones were found on average in CD8+ T cells than in CD4+ T cells. The antigen specificity of the peripheral T cells that underwent clonal expansion was not determined. Partial responders in the 0.1-3.0 mg/kg groups had among the lowest normalized peripheral clonal expansion, especially among CD8+ T cells. Low levels of normalized T-cell clonal expansion were also seen in some nonresponding patients.

The trial excluded patients who had a history of autoimmune disease or who were on systemic immunosuppression. Peripheral blood for TCR sequencing was drawn from every dose cohort at baseline, at cycle 4 day 1 and at cycle 7 day 1. Samples were obtained from an open-label, multicenter, first-in-human phase I dose-escalation trial of ivuxolimab. Adults with locally advanced or metastatic head and neck squamous cell, hepatocellular, melanoma or renal cell carcinoma were enrolled in the trial. Before TCR sequencing, CD4+ T cells and CD8+ T cells from peripheral blood were sorted into separate populations. For sequencing of the TCRbeta CDR3 region, genomic DNA was extracted from the sorted cells. The immunoSEQ Assay was used to sequence the TCRbeta CDR3 regions. TCRdb took this table from immuneACCESS and kept in-frame rearrangements with V and J called. Such tables lack part of the clones; where checked against another copy, unresolved V genes explain under half of the gap, and the rest is unexplained. For this sample there are about 60,000 clones; roughly nine tenths appear just once. About 12% of the sample goes to the ten largest clones.

For this clone: Its target antigen remains unknown. No quality values exist for individual bases; no much larger clone is one base distant.

Here V drops 6 bases and J drops 3 bases, and the junction holds 7 bases not matched to any gene. As encoded in the germline V gene (reference sequence), CDR1 is MNHNY while CDR2 is SVGAGI. The CDR3 has 14 amino acids, counting the end cysteine and phenylalanine. Only the CDR3 DNA stays, 42 bases, in frame from base 1. Recombination joined TRBV6-6 with TRBJ2-7; the junction holds 8 bases that match TRBD1. The sequence derives from an adult with an advanced solid tumor such as melanoma, head and neck, liver or kidney cancer. Sequenced here: CD4+ or CD8+ T cells sorted from blood, sampled in a trial of the OX40 agonist ivuxolimab. The DNA sequence is as follows: TGTGCCAGCAGCCAGACAGGGGTCTACTACGAGCAGTACTTC. The resulting protein is CASSQTGVYYEQYF.